These T cell receptor beta chains were read from a single sample in a study of early stage breast cancer tumors. The data were produced by immunoSEQ multiplex PCR, yet TCRdb's version contains in-frame clones alone and is incomplete. The sample shows tens of thousands of clones, approximately 69% of them seen only once. Sample: blood. These TCRs come from a person aged 55 to 75 with breast cancer. Both conserved end residues are part of each CDR3. A D gene is named only where the DNA matches it firmly. The size field is filled for only some rows; it gives once, few, many or a size class.

v_gene	abundance	j_gene	d_gene	CDR3nt	CDR3aa
TRBV7-9	few	TRBJ1-3	TRBD1	TGTGCCAGCAGCATGAGACAGGGTGTATATTTT	CASSMRQGVYF
TRBV5-1	-	TRBJ2-3	-	TGCGCCAGCAGCTGGAAAGTGGGGGGCCGCACAGATACGCAGTATTTT	CASSWKVGGRTDTQYF
TRBV9	-	TRBJ1-4	-	TGTGCCAGCAGCCCCCAGGGAGGGCCAACTAATGAAAAACTGTTTTTT	CASSPQGGPTNEKLFF
TRBV11-2	-	TRBJ2-7	TRBD1	TGTGCCAGCAGCTTAGACCCGGGACAGTCCTACGAGCAGTACTTC	CASSLDPGQSYEQYF
TRBV7-3	-	TRBJ2-3	TRBD2	TGTGCCAGCAGCTTACAAGCGGGGGGGTCAGATACGCAGTATTTT	CASSLQAGGSDTQYF
TRBV6-7	-	TRBJ2-7	-	TGTGCCAGCAGTTACCCGCCTGTCGGGGGAGACGACGAGCAGTACTTC	CASSYPPVGGDDEQYF
TRBV19	-	TRBJ1-3	-	TGTGCCAGTAGTCTCAAGACAGGTTCCTCTGGAAACACCATATATTTT	CASSLKTGSSGNTIYF
TRBV19	-	TRBJ1-3	-	TGTGCCAGTAGACCAGAGGGCAGAACTTTTGGAAACACCATATATTTT	CASRPEGRTFGNTIYF
TRBV4-1	-	TRBJ2-7	-	TGCGCCAGCAGCCAAGCCCTAACCGGGGGACTTTCCTACGAGCAGTACTTC	CASSQALTGGLSYEQYF
TRBV5-1	-	TRBJ2-7	-	TGCGCCAGCAGCTTGGGATTCACGGCGAAGTACTTC	CASSLGFTAKYF
TRBV7-2	-	TRBJ1-2	TRBD1	TGTGCCAGCAGCTCAGACAGGGGAACCTATGGCTACACCTTC	CASSSDRGTYGYTF
TRBV27	once	TRBJ2-2	-	TGTGCCAGCAGTTTAGGGAACACCGGGGAGCTGTTTTTT	CASSLGNTGELFF
TRBV11-2	once	TRBJ2-7	TRBD1	TGTGCCAGCAGCTTCAGTTGGGGACAGGGGGCGCCCGAGCAGTACTTC	CASSFSWGQGAPEQYF
TRBV9	-	TRBJ1-4	TRBD1	TGTGCCAGCAGCGTTGACAGGGGAGGAGAAAAACTGTTTTTT	CASSVDRGGEKLFF
TRBV19	-	TRBJ1-2	TRBD1	TGTGCCAGTACCAACTTGGACAGGGTATCCTATGGCTACACCTTC	CASTNLDRVSYGYTF
TRBV5-1	-	TRBJ2-7	-	TGCGCCAGCAGCTCCCGGTGGACGGGGGCCTACGAGCAGTACTTC	CASSSRWTGAYEQYF
TRBV15	-	TRBJ2-2	TRBD1	TGTGCCACCAGCAGAGATCGGACAGGGGACACCGGGGAGCTGTTTTTT	CATSRDRTGDTGELFF
TRBV2	-	TRBJ1-5	-	TGTGCCAGCAATACCGGCGACAATCAGCCCCAGCATTTT	CASNTGDNQPQHF
TRBV7-2	-	TRBJ2-7	-	TGTGCCAGCAGCAAGCCAGGGTCCTACGAGCAGTACTTC	CASSKPGSYEQYF
TRBV11-2	-	TRBJ1-5	-	TGTGCCAGCAGCTTAGATTGGGGTCAGCCCCAGCATTTT	CASSLDWGQPQHF
TRBV2	few	TRBJ1-3	-	TGTGCCAGCACCTTCGGACCCCAAGTCTCTGGAAACACCATATATTTT	CASTFGPQVSGNTIYF
TRBV5-6	-	TRBJ2-2	TRBD1	TGTGCCAGCAGCGAACAGGGGTGGGACACCGGGGAGCTGTTTTTT	CASSEQGWDTGELFF
TRBV29-1	-	TRBJ1-1	-	TGCAGCGTTGAAGTGTCTGGGCCCAACACTGAAGCTTTCTTT	CSVEVSGPNTEAFF
TRBV19	few	TRBJ1-2	-	TGTGCCAGTAGTAGCGGGGGACGTGGCTACACCTTC	CASSSGGRGYTF
TRBV18	-	TRBJ1-1	-	TGTGCCAGCTCTTCCAACCAGAACACTGAAGCTTTCTTT	CASSSNQNTEAFF
TRBV5-6	once	TRBJ1-1	-	TGTGCCAGCAGCTCAGGGGCGTTGAGTACTGAAGCTTTCTTT	CASSSGALSTEAFF
TRBV9	-	TRBJ2-7	-	TGTGCCAGCAGCCCGAGACAGATCCTTAGCAACGAGCAGTACTTC	CASSPRQILSNEQYF
TRBV7-9	-	TRBJ2-5	-	TGTGCCAGCAGCTCGAGGACAGAAGAGACCCAGTACTTC	CASSSRTEETQYF
TRBV5-4	-	TRBJ2-5	TRBD2	TGTGCCAGCAGTACCGGACTAGCGGGGGTCCAGGAGACCCAGTACTTC	CASSTGLAGVQETQYF
TRBV7-9	-	TRBJ1-4	TRBD1	TGTGCCAGCAGCTTACCACGGGACAGCCTGAATGAAAAACTGTTTTTT	CASSLPRDSLNEKLFF
TRBV28	-	TRBJ1-5	TRBD1	TGTGCCAGCAGACTAACCTCCGGGACAGGGATGTGGCAGCCCCAGCATTTT	CASRLTSGTGMWQPQHF
TRBV28	-	TRBJ2-7	TRBD1	TGTGCCAGCAGAACTCTTACAGGGGGCATCTCCTACGAGCAGTACTTC	CASRTLTGGISYEQYF
TRBV6-6	-	TRBJ1-2	TRBD1	TGTGCCAGCAGTTATGACAGGGGTTATGGCTACACCTTC	CASSYDRGYGYTF
TRBV5-1	-	TRBJ2-5	TRBD1	TGCGCCAGCAGCTTGTCAAAGAGGGGGCAGGGAGAGACCCAGTACTTC	CASSLSKRGQGETQYF
TRBV19	-	TRBJ1-1	TRBD1	TGTGCCAGTAGCCGGGGGACAGGCATTGCGGGGACTGAAGCTTTCTTT	CASSRGTGIAGTEAFF
TRBV28	-	TRBJ2-7	-	TGTGCCAGCACAGGTGGCCAGACTTACGAGCAGTACTTC	CASTGGQTYEQYF
TRBV5-1	-	TRBJ2-3	TRBD2	TGCGCCAGCAGCCATCCCGGGGGGGGAGCGCAGTATTTT	CASSHPGGGAQYF
TRBV5-6	-	TRBJ2-2	-	TGTGCCAGCAACCTACAGAACACCGGGGAGCTGTTTTTT	CASNLQNTGELFF
TRBV6-4	-	TRBJ2-3	-	TGTGCCAGCAGTGACTCAATCGGGGCGGGCACAGATACGCAGTATTTT	CASSDSIGAGTDTQYF
TRBV5-1	once	TRBJ2-7	-	TGCGCCAGCAGCTTCGAGGGTCTCTACGAGCAGTACTTC	CASSFEGLYEQYF
TRBV28	-	TRBJ2-1	-	TGTGCCAGCAGGGGCCATGAGTCCTACAATGAGCAGTTCTTC	CASRGHESYNEQFF
TRBV6-6	-	TRBJ2-3	TRBD1	TGTGCCAGCAGCCGACAGGGAAGTAAGACAGATACGCAGTATTTT	CASSRQGSKTDTQYF
TRBV10-3	-	TRBJ2-1	TRBD2	TGTGCCATCAGTGAGTCGATGGCGGGAGCCTACAATGAGCAGTTCTTC	CAISESMAGAYNEQFF
TRBV4-1	-	TRBJ1-5	-	TGCGCCAGCAGCCAGATACAGGGTAGCGTTCAGCCCCAGCATTTT	CASSQIQGSVQPQHF
TRBV27	-	TRBJ1-5	-	TGTGCCAGCAGTTCCCTCGGGGCAGGGGATCAGCCCCAGCATTTT	CASSSLGAGDQPQHF
TRBV15	-	TRBJ2-7	-	TGTGCCACCAGCAGAGATCCCCTCAGTAGCGGTATCTCCTACGAGCAGTACTTC	CATSRDPLSSGISYEQYF
TRBV29-1	-	TRBJ2-6	-	TGCAGCGTCAGGGATGAAGTTGGGGCCAACGTCCTGACTTTC	CSVRDEVGANVLTF
TRBV25-1	-	TRBJ2-5	-	TGTGCCAGCAGTAACTCGGGCGGCGAGACCCAGTACTTC	CASSNSGGETQYF
TRBV4-1	-	TRBJ2-1	TRBD2	TGCGCCAGCAGCCAAGGGGGTCAGACTAGCGGTTACAATGAGCAGTTCTTC	CASSQGGQTSGYNEQFF
TRBV5-1	-	TRBJ2-1	TRBD2	TGCGCCAGCAACGCGGGGGACGACAATGAGCAGTTCTTC	CASNAGDDNEQFF
TRBV9	-	TRBJ1-5	-	TGTGCCAGCAGCGTAGGCCCCAGCTACAATCAGCCCCAGCATTTT	CASSVGPSYNQPQHF
TRBV6-5	-	TRBJ1-1	-	TGTGCCAGCAGTCCCGGGTTTCGCGAAGGGGCTTTCTTT	CASSPGFREGAFF